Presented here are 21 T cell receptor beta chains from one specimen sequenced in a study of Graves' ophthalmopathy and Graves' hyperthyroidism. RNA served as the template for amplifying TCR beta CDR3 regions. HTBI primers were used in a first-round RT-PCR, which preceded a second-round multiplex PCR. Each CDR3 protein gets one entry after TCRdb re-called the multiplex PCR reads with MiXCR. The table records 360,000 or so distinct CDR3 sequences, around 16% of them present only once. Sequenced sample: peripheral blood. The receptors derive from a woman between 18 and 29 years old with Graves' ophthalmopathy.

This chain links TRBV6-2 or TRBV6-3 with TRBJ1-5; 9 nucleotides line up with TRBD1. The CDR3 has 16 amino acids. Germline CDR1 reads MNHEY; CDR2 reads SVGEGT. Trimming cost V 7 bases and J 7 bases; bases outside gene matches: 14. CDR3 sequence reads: CASIPGQGGTGQPQHF. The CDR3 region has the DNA TGTGCCAGCATCCCGGGACAGGGTGGGACAGGGCAGCCCCAGCATTTT.

CDR3 residues: CSARDLSGRYQETQYF. The CDR3 nucleotides are TGCAGTGCTAGAGATCTAAGCGGGAGGTACCAAGAGACCCAGTACTTC. The chain has TRBV20-1 and TRBJ2-5, with TRBD2 identical over 9 bases. Germline CDR1 reads DFQATT; CDR2 reads SNEGSKA (reference sequence). This CDR3 contains 16 residues. With V trimmed by 0 bases and J by 0 bases, 5 bases remained unmatched.

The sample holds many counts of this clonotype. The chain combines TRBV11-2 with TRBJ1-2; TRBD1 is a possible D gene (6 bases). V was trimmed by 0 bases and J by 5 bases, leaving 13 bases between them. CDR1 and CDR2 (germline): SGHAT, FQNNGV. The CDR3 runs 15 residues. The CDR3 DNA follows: TGTGCCAGCAGCTTAGAGGTGGGGGCGAGGTATGGCTACACCTTC. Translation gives CASSLEVGARYGYTF. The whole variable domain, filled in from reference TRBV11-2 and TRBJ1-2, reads EAGVAQSPRYKIIEKRQSVAFWCNPISGHATLYWYQQILGQGPKLLIQFQNNGVVDDSQLPKDRFSAERLKGVDSTLKIQPAKLEDSAVYLCASSLEVGARYGYTFGSGTRLTVV.

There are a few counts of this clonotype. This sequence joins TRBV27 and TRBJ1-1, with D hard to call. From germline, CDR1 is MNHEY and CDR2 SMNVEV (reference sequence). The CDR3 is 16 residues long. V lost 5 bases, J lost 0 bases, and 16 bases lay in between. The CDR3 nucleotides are TGTGCCAGCAGTACGCCCGCCGCGGGGTTGAACACTGAAGCTTTCTTT. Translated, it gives CASSTPAAGLNTEAFF.

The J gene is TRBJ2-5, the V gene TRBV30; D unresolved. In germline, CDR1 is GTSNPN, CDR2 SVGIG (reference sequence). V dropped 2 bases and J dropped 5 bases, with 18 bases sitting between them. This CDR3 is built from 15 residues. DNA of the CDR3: TGTGCCTGGAGTAAGGAACGGGTTTTTGGCGAGACCCAGTACTTC. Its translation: CAWSKERVFGETQYF.

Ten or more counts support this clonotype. CDR3 protein: CAWTHGWNSPLHF. CDR3 coding DNA: TGTGCCTGGACCCATGGGTGGAATTCACCCCTCCACTTT. The chain uses TRBV30 and TRBJ1-6, with D hard to call. V shed 4 bases and J shed 7 bases, with 11 bases lying between them. Germline lookup yields CDR1 GTSNPN and CDR2 SVGIG (reference sequence). The CDR3 runs to 13 residues.

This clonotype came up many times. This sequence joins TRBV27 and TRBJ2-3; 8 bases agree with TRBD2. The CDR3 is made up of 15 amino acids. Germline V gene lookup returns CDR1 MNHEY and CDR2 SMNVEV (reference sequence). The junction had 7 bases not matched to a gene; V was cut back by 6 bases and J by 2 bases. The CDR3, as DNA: TGTGCCAGCAGCCGACTAGCGAAGCTCACAGATACGCAGTATTTT. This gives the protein CASSRLAKLTDTQYF.

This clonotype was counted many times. CDR3 sequence: CASSIVFAGTAWAYSNQPQHF. The CDR3 nucleotides are TGTGCCAGTAGTATAGTTTTCGCGGGGACAGCCTGGGCCTATAGCAATCAGCCCCAGCATTTT. This sequence joins TRBV19 and TRBJ1-5; TRBD1 matches 7 bases. The CDR3 runs 21 residues. V was clipped by 1 base and J by 0 bases; unmatched bases: 18. In germline, CDR1 is LNHDA, CDR2 SQIVND (reference sequence). Full variable domain (rest looked up from reference TRBV19 and TRBJ1-5): DGGITQSPKYLFRKEGQNVTLSCEQNLNHDAMYWYRQDPGQGLRLIYYSQIVNDFQKGDIAEGYSVSREKKESFPLTVTSAQKNPTAFYLCASSIVFAGTAWAYSNQPQHFGDGTRLSIL.

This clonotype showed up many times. CDR3 nucleotides: TGTGCCAGCAGTTACCGCGGGGGGTTCACCGGGGAGCTGTTTTTT. Translated, it gives CASSYRGGFTGELFF. This chain connects TRBV6-5 to TRBJ2-2; 8 bases align to TRBD2. In germline, CDR1 is MNHEY, CDR2 SVGAGI. V lost 2 bases, J lost 4 bases, and 3 bases stayed unmatched. The length of the CDR3 is 15 residues.

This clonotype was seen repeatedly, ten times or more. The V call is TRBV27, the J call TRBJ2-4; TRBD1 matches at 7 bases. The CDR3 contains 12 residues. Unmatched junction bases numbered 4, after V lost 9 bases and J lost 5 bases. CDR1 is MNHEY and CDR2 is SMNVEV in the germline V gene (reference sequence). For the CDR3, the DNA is TGTGCCAGTTCGACAGGGCAAAACATTCAGTACTTC. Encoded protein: CASSTGQNIQYF.

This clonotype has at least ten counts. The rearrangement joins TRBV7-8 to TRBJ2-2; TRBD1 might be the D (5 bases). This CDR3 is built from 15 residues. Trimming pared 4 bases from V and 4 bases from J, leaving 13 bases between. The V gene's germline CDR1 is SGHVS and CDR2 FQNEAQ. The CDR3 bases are TGTGCCAGCAGCTACCAGAGTCAGGGCACCGGGGAGCTGTTTTTT. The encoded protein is CASSYQSQGTGELFF.

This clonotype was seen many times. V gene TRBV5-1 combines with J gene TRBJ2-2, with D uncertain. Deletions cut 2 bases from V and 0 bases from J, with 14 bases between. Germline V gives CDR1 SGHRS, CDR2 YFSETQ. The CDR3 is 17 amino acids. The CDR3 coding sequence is TGCGCCAGCAGCTTCACAGTAGGGCTCCCGAACACCGGGGAGCTGTTTTTT. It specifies CASSFTVGLPNTGELFF.

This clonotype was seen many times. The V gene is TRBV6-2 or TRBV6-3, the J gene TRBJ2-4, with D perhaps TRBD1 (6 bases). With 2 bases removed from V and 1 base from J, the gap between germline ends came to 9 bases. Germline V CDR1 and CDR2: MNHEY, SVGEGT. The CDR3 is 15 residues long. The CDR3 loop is CASSYSDRAKNIQYF. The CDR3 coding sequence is TGTGCCAGCAGTTACAGCGACAGGGCCAAAAACATTCAGTACTTC.

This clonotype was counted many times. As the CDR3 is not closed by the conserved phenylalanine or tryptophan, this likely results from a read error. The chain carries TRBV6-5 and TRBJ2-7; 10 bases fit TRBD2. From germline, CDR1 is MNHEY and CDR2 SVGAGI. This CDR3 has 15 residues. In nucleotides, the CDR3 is TGTGCCAGCGGTTACTCTAGCGGGAGCTCCTACGAGCAGTACTAC. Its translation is CASGYSSGSSYEQYY.

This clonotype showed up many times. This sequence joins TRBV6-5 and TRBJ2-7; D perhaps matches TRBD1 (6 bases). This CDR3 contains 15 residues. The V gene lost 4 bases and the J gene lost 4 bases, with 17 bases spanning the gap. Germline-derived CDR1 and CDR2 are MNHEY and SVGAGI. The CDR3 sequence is CASSSWTALKYEQYF. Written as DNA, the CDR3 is TGTGCCAGCAGTTCCTGGACAGCCCTGAAATACGAGCAGTACTTC.

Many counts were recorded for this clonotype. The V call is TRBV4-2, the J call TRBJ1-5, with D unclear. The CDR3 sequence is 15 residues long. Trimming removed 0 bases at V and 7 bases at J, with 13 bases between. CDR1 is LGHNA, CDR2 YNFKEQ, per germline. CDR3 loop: CASSQEDTALQPQHF. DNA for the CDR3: TGTGCCAGCAGCCAAGAAGACACAGCTCTCCAGCCCCAGCATTTT.

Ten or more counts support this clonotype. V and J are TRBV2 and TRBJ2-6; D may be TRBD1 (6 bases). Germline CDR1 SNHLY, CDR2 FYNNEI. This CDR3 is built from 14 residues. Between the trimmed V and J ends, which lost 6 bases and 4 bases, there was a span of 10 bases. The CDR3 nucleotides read TGTGCCAGCAGAACAGGGTTGGGGGCCAACGTCCTGACTTTC. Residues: CASRTGLGANVLTF.

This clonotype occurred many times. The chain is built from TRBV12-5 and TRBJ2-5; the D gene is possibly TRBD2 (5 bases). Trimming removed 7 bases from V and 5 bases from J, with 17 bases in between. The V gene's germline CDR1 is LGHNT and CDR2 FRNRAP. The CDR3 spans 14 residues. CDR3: CASDSSGDAETQYF. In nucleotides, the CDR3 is TGTGCTAGTGATTCCTCCGGGGATGCGGAGACCCAGTACTTC.

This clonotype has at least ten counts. For the CDR3, the DNA is TGTGCCAGTAGTATTGTCGGGAGCACTGAAGCTTTCTTT. It is translated as CASSIVGSTEAFF. V usage is TRBV19 and J usage is TRBJ1-1; D not resolved. The V gene's germline CDR1 is LNHDA and CDR2 SQIVND (reference sequence). The V and J ends lost 3 bases and 4 bases respectively, with 9 bases between them. The CDR3 is made up of 13 amino acids.

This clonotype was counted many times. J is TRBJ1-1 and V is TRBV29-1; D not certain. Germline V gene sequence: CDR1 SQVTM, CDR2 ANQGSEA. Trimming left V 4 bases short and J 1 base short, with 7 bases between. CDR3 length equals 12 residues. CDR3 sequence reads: CSVGVGNTEAFF. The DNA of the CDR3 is TGCAGCGTTGGAGTGGGGAACACTGAAGCTTTCTTT.

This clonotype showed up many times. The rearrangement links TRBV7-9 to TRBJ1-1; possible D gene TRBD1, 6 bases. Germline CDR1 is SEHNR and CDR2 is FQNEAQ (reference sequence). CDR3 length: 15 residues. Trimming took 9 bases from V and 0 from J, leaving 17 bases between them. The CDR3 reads CASTGQRRMNTEAFF. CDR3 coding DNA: TGTGCCAGTACAGGGCAGAGACGAATGAACACTGAAGCTTTCTTT.